The 10 T cell receptor beta chains listed next were all sequenced from one sample in a study of T cell repertoires in cytomegalovirus infection (dated by TCRdb to between 2019 and 2020). Sequencing relied on an Illumina HiSeq 1500. TCRdb passed the public sequencing reads through fastp at Q25 and MiXCR, retaining productive beta sequences. Records with the same CDR3 protein are collapsed into one entry carrying the most frequent genes and DNA. Present in this sample are approximately 120,000 distinct CDR3 sequences, 25% to 35% of which were seen just once. The top ten hold roughly 53% of the sample. What the treatment or condition label conveys for this sample: in vitro stimulation with specific CMV peptide epitopes to enrich CMV-specific T cells. Antigen specificity for these receptors is unknown. This specimen consisted of CD8+ T cells from cultured PBMCs, obtained from culture after CMV antigen stimulation. The receptor set was obtained from a human donor in good health (CMV status not recorded). Some clones in this sample may be carry-over from other donors' samples.

The rearrangement links TRBV6-6 to TRBJ2-6; 8 positions match TRBD1. There are 18 residues in the CDR3. Trimming at V came to 2 bases and at J to 2 bases, leaving 8 bases not matched to a gene. Germline-derived CDR1 and CDR2 are MNHNY and SVGAGI (reference sequence). CDR3 nucleotides: TGTGCCAGCAGTTACCGCGGGACAGGACTTACTGGGGCCAACGTCCTGACTTTC. This codes for CASSYRGTGLTGANVLTF.

This clonotype was counted at least ten times. This sequence joins TRBV11-2 and TRBJ2-3; 7 bases align to TRBD2. V shed 1 base, J shed 6 bases, and the junction held 1 base outside the gene matches. This CDR3 region has 13 residues. Per the germline V gene, CDR1 is SGHAT and CDR2 is FQNNGV. The CDR3 spells CASSLALADTQYF. The CDR3 coding sequence is TGTGCCAGCAGCTTAGCACTAGCGGATACGCAGTATTTT.

The V call is TRBV15, the J call TRBJ1-1, with D unclear. This CDR3 is built from 16 residues. V was cut by 2 bases and J by 2 bases, with 15 bases left in between. From germline, CDR1 is LNHNV and CDR2 YYDKDF (reference sequence). The CDR3 DNA sequence: TGTGCCACCAGCAGAACACCGGACGGGTTAAACACTGAAGCTTTCTTT. Translating gives CATSRTPDGLNTEAFF.

The chain carries TRBV7-2 and TRBJ2-2, with 7 bases fitting TRBD2. Germline lookup yields CDR1 SGHTA and CDR2 FQGNSA. V was pared by 0 bases and J by 7 bases, with 5 bases of the junction left unmatched. CDR3 size: 15 residues. The CDR3 DNA is TGTGCCAGCAGCTTAGCGCTTCCGGGGGGCGGGGAGCTGTTTTTT. Translating it yields CASSLALPGGGELFF.

The V and J genes are TRBV4-1 and TRBJ2-7; TRBD2 aligns across 7 bases. CDR3 length: 15 residues. Germline trimming cut 0 bases from V and 3 bases from J; bases unmatched to any gene: 5. Germline assignment: CDR1 MGHRA and CDR2 YSYEKL. The CDR3 DNA follows: TGCGCCAGCAGCCAAGAACGCCTAGCGGTCTACGAGCAGTACTTC. Its translation is CASSQERLAVYEQYF.

There are a few counts of this clonotype. The J gene is TRBJ2-7, the V gene TRBV6-1, with 7 bases identical to TRBD1. V shed 5 bases, J shed 2 bases, and the junction held 12 bases outside the gene matches. Germline-derived CDR1 and CDR2 are MNHNS and SASEGT. This CDR3 comprises 16 residues. CDR3 sequence reads: CASSRFGDSDPYEQYF. As DNA, the CDR3 is TGTGCCAGCAGTCGCTTCGGGGACAGCGACCCCTACGAGCAGTACTTC.

This clonotype has just a few counts. This chain uses TRBV10-3 with TRBJ2-1; 10 bases match TRBD2. With V trimmed by 3 bases and J by 8 bases, 4 bases remained unmatched. The germline gives CDR1 ENHRY, CDR2 SYGVKD. The CDR3 loop spans 14 amino acids. DNA of the CDR3: TGTGCCATCAGTGATCCTAGCGGGGGAGATGAGCAGTTCTTC. Protein: CAISDPSGGDEQFF.

This clonotype was observed a few times. V gene TRBV4-1 combines with J gene TRBJ2-1; D might be TRBD1 (6 bases). Trimming removed 4 bases at V and 4 bases at J, with 11 bases between. There are 14 residues in the CDR3. In germline, CDR1 is MGHRA, CDR2 YSYEKL. This CDR3 reads CASSPNRAYNEQFF. The CDR3, as DNA: TGCGCCAGCAGCCCGAACAGGGCGTACAATGAGCAGTTCTTC.

The gene calls are TRBV5-1 and TRBJ2-5; the D gene is possibly TRBD1 (6 bases). The V end was cut by 0 bases, the J end by 5 bases, with 11 bases between. Germline V gives CDR1 SGHRS, CDR2 YFSETQ. This CDR3 has 14 residues. CDR3: CASSLGAGAETQYF. For the CDR3, the DNA is TGCGCCAGCAGCTTGGGGGCAGGGGCTGAGACCCAGTACTTC.

This clonotype was observed a few times. The chain couples TRBV27 to TRBJ1-1, with TRBD1 identical over 8 bases. From germline, CDR1 is MNHEY and CDR2 SMNVEV (reference sequence). The CDR3 spans 15 residues. V lost 2 bases to trimming and J lost 7 bases; unmatched junction nucleotides: 9. The CDR3 DNA reads TGTGCCAGCAGTTTAACAGGGGGGGCGGGAGGTGAAGCTTTCTTT. This gives the protein CASSLTGGAGGEAFF.